Listed below are T cell receptor beta chains from one sample, sequenced in a study of cytomegalovirus exposure and HLA in healthy donors. Clones were read by immunoSEQ multiplex PCR, and TCRdb kept only the in-frame ones, dropping some. This table holds 150,000 to 200,000 clones, just under 80% found once. What was sequenced was PBMCs. The receptor source for this set is a woman in her 30s in good health and CMV-seropositive. Each CDR3 is given with its conserved first and last residue. A D gene is named only where the DNA matches it firmly.

TRBJ2-7 | TRBD2 | TRBV2 | CASSGGGFYEQYF
TRBJ2-2 | NA | TRBV29-1 | CSVGRQGRTGELFF
TRBJ2-7 | NA | TRBV7-2 | CASSSTKQGTYEQYF
TRBJ1-2 | NA | TRBV19 | CASSVDSSYGYTF
TRBJ1-2 | NA | TRBV5-1 | CASSLATGNYGYTF
TRBJ2-1 | NA | TRBV11-1 | CASSLLRGSSYNEQFF
TRBJ1-6 | NA | TRBV6-5 | CASSQGRATPLHF
TRBJ2-3 | NA | TRBV20-1 | CSASQTDTQYF
TRBJ2-1 | NA | TRBV6-6 | CASSYSASSNEQFF
TRBJ1-2 | NA | TRBV7-6 | CASSPIGVGYTF
TRBJ2-1 | NA | TRBV28 | CASSLTPSRNEQFF
TRBJ2-2 | NA | TRBV10-3 | CAISAGFTGELFF
TRBJ2-2 | NA | TRBV6-5 | CAGTYRVSTGELFF
TRBJ1-5 | NA | TRBV7-8 | CASSLIVGAPPYSNQPQHF
TRBJ1-2 | TRBD1 | TRBV5-4 | CASSLAGQGNDGYTF
TRBJ1-1 | NA | TRBV5-6 | CASSPRLNTEAFF
TRBJ2-2 | NA | TRBV6-1 | CASRYGNTGELFF
TRBJ1-2 | NA | TRBV29-1 | CSVRSSGYTF
TRBJ1-3 | NA | TRBV6-4 | CANQGPPYGNTIYF
TRBJ1-4 | NA | TRBV6-5 | CASSLGGSRANEKLFF
TRBJ2-5 | TRBD2 | TRBV15 | CATSRDRLAGEGETQYF
TRBJ2-5 | NA | TRBV6-5 | CASRQTGLLETQYF
TRBJ2-1 | TRBD2 | TRBV9 | CASSVGSGGGEQFF
TRBJ1-5 | TRBD1 | TRBV7-9 | CASSSGTGGLSNQPQHF
TRBJ1-2 | TRBD1 | TRBV2 | CASSEKWAGGRKGYTF
TRBJ2-2 | TRBD2 | TRBV4-2 | CASSHPPGTSGTPGELFF
TRBJ1-2 | NA | TRBV6-1 | CASSLQVSYTF
TRBJ2-1 | TRBD2 | TRBV19 | CASKEGGPYNEQFF
TRBJ2-7 | NA | TRBV7-7 | CASSLESHYEQYF
TRBJ2-7 | TRBD1 | TRBV9 | CASSRGQGTYEQYF
TRBJ2-1 | NA | TRBV5-6 | CASSLLGDWDEQFF
TRBJ1-4 | NA | TRBV4-1 | CASSQDAFGGRDEKLFF
TRBJ2-7 | TRBD1 | TRBV5-4 | CASSTGQGAYEQYF